One TCR beta chain is described in this entry. Antigen unknown. This sample is drawn from a study of CD8+ T cells in alopecia areata. Study information: Tofacitinib therapy lasting 6 to 18 months was followed by 6 months off drug.

Deletions cut 6 bases from V and 0 bases from J, with 15 bases between. The CDR3 is 16 amino acids. CDR1 is MDHEN and CDR2 is SYDVKM in the germline V gene. Extracted RNA was reverse transcribed, and the resulting cDNA served as sequencing template. Profiled with immunoSEQ multiplex PCR; TCRdb holds only in-frame clones, not every one. The profile covers 180,000 or so clones, with about 53% appearing a single time and about a tenth taken by the ten largest. General study findings and limits: A large proportion of expanded lesional clones were detected persisting in scalp and blood during tofacitinib. Mice showed clearer TCR sharing than patients did, a gap that was possibly HLA-related.

Documented treatment: oral pan-JAK inhibitor, 5-10 mg twice daily. Sampling of alopecia areata patients yielded lesional scalp punch biopsies as well as peripheral blood. The material was CD8+ T cells sorted from blood, obtained at week 24, from a patient treated with tofacitinib. The V gene is TRBV28, the J gene TRBJ1-5; D is uncertain. This sequence originates from a human donor with alopecia areata. The CDR3 DNA is TGTGCCAGCAGCCCGATGCCCAGTTATAGCAATCAGCCCCAGCATTTT. Translation: CASSPMPSYSNQPQHF.